This paragraph reports one TCR beta chain. Its cognate antigen is unknown. The repertoire was sequenced with immunoSEQ multiplex PCR; TCRdb's copy has only in-frame clones and lacks some. The sample lists some 100,000 clones, approximately 91% occurring once. These data come from a study of T cell responses to AZD1222 COVID-19 vaccine. General study results and limits: Clonal diversity was possibly underestimated; the donors were predominantly white British and more often female.

Looked up from germline, CDR1 is LNHDA and CDR2 is SQIVND (reference sequence). The CDR3 length is 15 residues. The junction had 9 bases not matched to a gene; V was cut back by 5 bases and J by 8 bases. The sequence was obtained from an adult in good health. The source was peripheral blood, collected on day 0 of AZD1222 vaccination. The chain uses TRBV19 and TRBJ1-6, with 7 bases lining up with TRBD1. The CDR3 spells CASSSSTGTDSPLHF. The CDR3, as DNA: TGTGCCAGTAGTTCCTCGACAGGGACCGATTCACCCCTCCACTTT.